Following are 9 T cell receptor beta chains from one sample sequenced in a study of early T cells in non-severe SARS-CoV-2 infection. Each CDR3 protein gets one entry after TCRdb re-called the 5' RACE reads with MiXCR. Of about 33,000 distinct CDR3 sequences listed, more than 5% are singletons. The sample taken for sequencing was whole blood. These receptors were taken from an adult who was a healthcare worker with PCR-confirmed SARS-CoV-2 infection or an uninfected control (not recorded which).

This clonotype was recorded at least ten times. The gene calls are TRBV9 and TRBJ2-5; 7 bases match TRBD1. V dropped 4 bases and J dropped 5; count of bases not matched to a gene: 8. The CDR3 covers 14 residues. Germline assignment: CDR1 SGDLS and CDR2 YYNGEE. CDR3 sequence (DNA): TGTGCCAGCAGCATTCGACAGGGTTCCGAGACCCAGTACTTC. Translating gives CASSIRQGSETQYF.

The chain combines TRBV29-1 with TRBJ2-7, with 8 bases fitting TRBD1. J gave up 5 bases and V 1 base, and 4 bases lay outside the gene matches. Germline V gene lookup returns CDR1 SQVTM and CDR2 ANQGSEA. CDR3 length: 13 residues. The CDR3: CSVEGGTGHEQYF. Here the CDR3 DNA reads TGCAGCGTTGAAGGAGGGACAGGTCACGAGCAGTACTTC.

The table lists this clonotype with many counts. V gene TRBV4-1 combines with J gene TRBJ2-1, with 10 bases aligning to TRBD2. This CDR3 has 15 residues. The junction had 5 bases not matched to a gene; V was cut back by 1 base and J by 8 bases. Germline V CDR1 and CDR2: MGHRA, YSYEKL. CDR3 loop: CASSQVGLAADEQFF. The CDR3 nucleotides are TGCGCCAGCAGCCAAGTAGGACTAGCGGCGGATGAGCAGTTCTTC.

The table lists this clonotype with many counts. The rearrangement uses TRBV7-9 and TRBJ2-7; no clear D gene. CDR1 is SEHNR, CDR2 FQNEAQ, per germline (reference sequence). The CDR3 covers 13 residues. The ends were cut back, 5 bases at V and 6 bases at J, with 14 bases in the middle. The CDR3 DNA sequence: TGTGCCAGCAGCCCTGGAACTGGGATCGAGCAGTACTTC. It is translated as CASSPGTGIEQYF.

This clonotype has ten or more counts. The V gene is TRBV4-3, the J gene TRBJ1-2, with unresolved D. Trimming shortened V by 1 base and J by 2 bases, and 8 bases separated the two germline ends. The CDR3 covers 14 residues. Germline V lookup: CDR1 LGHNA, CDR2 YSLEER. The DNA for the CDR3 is TGCGCCAGCAGCCAAGGAACGAACAACTATGGCTACACCTTC. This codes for CASSQGTNNYGYTF.

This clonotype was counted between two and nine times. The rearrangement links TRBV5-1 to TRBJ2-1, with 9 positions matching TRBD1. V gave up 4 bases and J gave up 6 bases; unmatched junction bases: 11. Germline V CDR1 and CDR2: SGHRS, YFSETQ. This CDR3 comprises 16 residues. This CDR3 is CASSRNPGQGTNEQFF. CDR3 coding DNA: TGCGCCAGCAGCCGAAACCCGGGACAGGGTACCAATGAGCAGTTCTTC.

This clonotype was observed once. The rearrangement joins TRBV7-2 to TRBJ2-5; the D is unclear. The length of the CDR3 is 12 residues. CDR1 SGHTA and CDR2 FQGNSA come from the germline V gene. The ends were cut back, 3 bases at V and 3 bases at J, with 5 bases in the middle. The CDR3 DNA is TGTGCCAGCAGCTTTAAAAAAGAGACCCAGTACTTC. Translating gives CASSFKKETQYF.

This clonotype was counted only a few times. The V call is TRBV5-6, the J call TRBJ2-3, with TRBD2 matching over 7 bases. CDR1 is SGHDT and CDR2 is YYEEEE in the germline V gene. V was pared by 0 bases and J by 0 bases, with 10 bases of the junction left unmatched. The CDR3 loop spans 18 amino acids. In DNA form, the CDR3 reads TGTGCCAGCAGCTTGGTCGAGTCTAGCGGTGCTAGCACAGATACGCAGTATTTT. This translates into CASSLVESSGASTDTQYF.

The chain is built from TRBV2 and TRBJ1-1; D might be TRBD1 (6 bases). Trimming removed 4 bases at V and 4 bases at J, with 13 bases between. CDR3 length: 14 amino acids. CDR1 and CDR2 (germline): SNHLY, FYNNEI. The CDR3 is CASSASRGSTEAFF. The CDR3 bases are TGTGCCAGCAGTGCATCAAGGGGGAGCACTGAAGCTTTCTTT.